The 15 T cell receptor beta chains below all came from one sample that was sequenced in a study of T cell responses to AZD1222 COVID-19 vaccine. Clones were read by immunoSEQ multiplex PCR, and TCRdb kept only the in-frame ones, dropping some. The sample yields about 63,000 clones, roughly 87% seen once. The sequencing used peripheral blood, collected on day 0 of AZD1222 vaccination. The receptors derive from an adult in good health.

This CDR3 reads CAIRDRGSGFNSPLHF. CDR3 coding DNA: TGTGCCATCAGGGACAGGGGTTCGGGGTTTAATTCACCCCTCCACTTT. This chain uses TRBV10-3 with TRBJ1-6, with 9 bases that match TRBD1. The V gene end was trimmed by 6 bases and the J gene end by 6 bases; junction bases not matched to a gene: 9. The germline V gene has CDR1 ENHRY and CDR2 SYGVKD. CDR3 length equals 16 residues.

CDR3 region: CASSLSHDAYTDTQYF. DNA for the CDR3: TGTGCCAGCAGCTTAAGTCACGATGCCTACACAGATACGCAGTATTTT. The V and J genes are TRBV7-3 and TRBJ2-3; D gene uncertain. CDR3 length: 16 residues. Germline loops: CDR1 SGHTA, CDR2 FQGTGA. V was cut by 1 base and J by 2 bases, with 13 bases left in between.

This clone was counted only a few times. The genes are TRBV15 and TRBJ1-3; D might be TRBD1 (6 bases). The CDR3 is made up of 15 amino acids. The germline V gene encodes CDR1 LNHNV and CDR2 YYDKDF (reference sequence). The V and J ends lost 0 bases and 8 bases respectively, with 14 bases between them. CDR3 region: CATSRDQAGAHTIYF. CDR3 bases: TGTGCCACCAGCAGAGATCAGGCGGGGGCCCACACCATATATTTT.

The genes are TRBV2 and TRBJ1-5; D is uncertain. Germline CDR1 reads SNHLY; CDR2 reads FYNNEI. V was cut by 2 bases and J by 3 bases, with 8 bases left in between. The CDR3 runs 14 residues. The chain's CDR3 is CASSEIRNNQPQHF. In DNA, the CDR3 is TGTGCCAGCAGTGAAATACGGAACAATCAGCCCCAGCATTTT.

The chain couples TRBV9 to TRBJ2-3; no definite D call. This CDR3 has 15 residues. With 1 base removed from V and 2 bases from J, the gap between germline ends came to 11 bases. Germline loops: CDR1 SGDLS, CDR2 YYNGEE. In DNA form, the CDR3 reads TGTGCCAGCAGCGTAAGAACAGTTTCCACAGATACGCAGTATTTT. Its protein is CASSVRTVSTDTQYF.

The chain links TRBV9 to TRBJ1-2; D unclear. The CDR3 sequence is 12 residues long. Germline V lookup: CDR1 SGDLS, CDR2 YYNGEE. V dropped 1 base and J dropped 7 bases, with 8 bases sitting between them. CDR3 in DNA: TGTGCCAGCAGCGTACCTGTTGGTGGCTACACCTTC. Its translation is CASSVPVGGYTF. Looking up the rest from reference TRBV9 and TRBJ1-2 gives the full variable domain: DSGVTQTPKHLITATGQRVTLRCSPRSGDLSVYWYQQSLDQGLQFLIQYYNGEERAKGNILERFSAQQFPDLHSELNLSSLELGDSALYFCASSVPVGGYTFGSGTRLTVV.

V is TRBV27 and J is TRBJ2-3, with D possibly being TRBD1 (5 bases). Germline V gene lookup returns CDR1 MNHEY and CDR2 SMNVEV (reference sequence). CDR3 length: 16 amino acids. The V and J ends lost 7 bases and 4 bases respectively, with 21 bases between them. The DNA for the CDR3 is TGTGCCAGCACCACGTCCAGGGTACAAGTAGCAGATACGCAGTATTTT. This codes for CASTTSRVQVADTQYF.

This clone was picked up one time. The chain carries TRBV5-4 and TRBJ2-1; no clear D gene. Germline CDR1 reads SGHNT; CDR2 reads YYREEE (reference sequence). CDR3 length: 12 amino acids. The V end lost 0 bases, the J end lost 8 bases, and 6 bases lay between the germline ends. The CDR3 DNA reads TGTGCCAGCAGCTTGGATGGCTATGAGCAGTTCTTC. Translated, it gives CASSLDGYEQFF.

The CDR3 loop reads CASSPVRPTSGSAEQYF. The DNA for the CDR3 is TGTGCCAGCTCACCAGTCCGCCCTACTAGCGGATCCGCCGAGCAGTACTTC. The rearrangement uses TRBV18 and TRBJ2-7; TRBD2 aligns across 8 bases. This CDR3 comprises 17 residues. Germline V lookup: CDR1 KGHSH, CDR2 LQKENI. Losses at the gene ends were 2 bases for V and 6 bases for J; bases not matched to a gene: 15.

The V call is TRBV2, the J call TRBJ2-6; D not certain. The CDR3 totals 15 residues. V dropped 0 bases and J dropped 2 bases, with 5 bases sitting between them. The germline V gene has CDR1 SNHLY and CDR2 FYNNEI. This chain's CDR3 is CASSEAGTGANVLTF. The CDR3 DNA reads TGTGCCAGCAGTGAAGCAGGAACTGGGGCCAACGTCCTGACTTTC.

CDR3 residues: CASSLLTVAKNIQYF. CDR3 coding DNA: TGTGCCAGCAGCTTACTCACTGTAGCCAAAAACATTCAGTACTTC. The chain links TRBV7-2 to TRBJ2-4, with D unclear. V was cut by 2 bases and J by 0 bases, with 8 bases left in between. From germline, CDR1 is SGHTA and CDR2 FQGNSA. The length of the CDR3 is 15 residues.

CDR3 DNA: TGTGCCAGTAGCCCCTCGGGCGGAGGGCGATGGGCCTACGAGCAGTACTTC. This translates into CASSPSGGGRWAYEQYF. V and J are TRBV19 and TRBJ2-7, with D possibly matching TRBD2 (6 bases). Germline V gene data show CDR1 as LNHDA and CDR2 as SQIVND (reference sequence). CDR3 length: 17 amino acids. Trimming took off 6 bases at V and 2 bases at J, with 23 bases between the two ends.

This rearrangement joins TRBV5-1 to TRBJ1-1, with D tentatively TRBD1 (5 bases). Germline V CDR1 and CDR2: SGHRS, YFSETQ. Deletions cut 4 bases from V and 0 bases from J, with 16 bases between. The CDR3 extends over 16 amino acids. The CDR3 nucleotides read TGCGCCAGCAGCCCGACTGTACAGGTTATGAACACTGAAGCTTTCTTT. Translated, it gives CASSPTVQVMNTEAFF.

This sequence joins TRBV15 and TRBJ1-1; D gene ambiguous. Germline values: CDR1 LNHNV, CDR2 YYDKDF (reference sequence). This CDR3 comprises 14 residues. The ends were cut back, 1 base at V and 1 base at J, with 7 bases in the middle. CDR3 sequence: CATSRVYENTEAFF. The CDR3 coding sequence is TGTGCCACCAGCAGAGTTTATGAGAACACTGAAGCTTTCTTT.

The chain links TRBV6-2 or TRBV6-3 to TRBJ1-5, with D possibly TRBD1 on 6 matching bases. CDR3 length equals 16 residues. Looked up from germline, CDR1 is MNHEY and CDR2 is SVGEGT. Trimming left V 2 bases short and J 6 bases short, with 17 bases between. CDR3 sequence: CASSYPRGGTGQPQHF. Here the CDR3 DNA reads TGTGCCAGCAGTTACCCCCGGGGGGGCACGGGTCAGCCCCAGCATTTT.